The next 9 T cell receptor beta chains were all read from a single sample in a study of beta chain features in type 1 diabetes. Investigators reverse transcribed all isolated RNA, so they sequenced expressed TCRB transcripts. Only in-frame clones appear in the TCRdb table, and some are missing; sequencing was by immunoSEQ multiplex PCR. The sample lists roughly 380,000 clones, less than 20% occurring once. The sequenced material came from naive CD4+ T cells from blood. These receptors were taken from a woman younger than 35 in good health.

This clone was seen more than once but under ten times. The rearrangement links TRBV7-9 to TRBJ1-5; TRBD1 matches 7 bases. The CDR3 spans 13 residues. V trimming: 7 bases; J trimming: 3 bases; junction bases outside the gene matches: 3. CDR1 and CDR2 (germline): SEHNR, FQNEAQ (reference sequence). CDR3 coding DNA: TGTGCCAGCACACAGGGGAACAATCAGCCCCAGCATTTT. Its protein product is CASTQGNNQPQHF. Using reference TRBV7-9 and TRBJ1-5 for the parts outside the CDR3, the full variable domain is DTGVSQNPRHKITKRGQNVTFRCDPISEHNRLYWYRQTLGQGPEFLTYFQNEAQLEKSRLLSDRFSAERPKGSFSTLEIQRTEQGDSAMYLCASTQGNNQPQHFGDGTRLSIL.

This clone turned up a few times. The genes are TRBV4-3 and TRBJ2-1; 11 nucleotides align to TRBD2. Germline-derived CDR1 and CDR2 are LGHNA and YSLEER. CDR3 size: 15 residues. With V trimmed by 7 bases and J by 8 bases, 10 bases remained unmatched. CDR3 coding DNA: TGCGCCAGCACCCCCCTAGCGGGGGGCGGGTATGAGCAGTTCTTC. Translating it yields CASTPLAGGGYEQFF.

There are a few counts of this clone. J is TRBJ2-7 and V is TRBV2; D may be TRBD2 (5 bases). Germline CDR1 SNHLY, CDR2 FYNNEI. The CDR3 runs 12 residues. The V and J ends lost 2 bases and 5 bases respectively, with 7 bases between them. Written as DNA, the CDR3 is TGTGCCAGCAGTGAATTGAGGGACGAGCAGTACTTC. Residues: CASSELRDEQYF.

DNA for the CDR3: TGCGCCAGCAGCTTAACAGGGGGGACTACCGGTTGGGAGCAGTTCTTC. Translation gives CASSLTGGTTGWEQFF. This chain joins TRBV5-1 and TRBJ2-1, with a possible D match to TRBD1 (8 bases). Trimming shortened V by 2 bases and J by 10 bases, and 22 bases separated the two germline ends. Germline CDR1 reads SGHRS; CDR2 reads YFSETQ. This CDR3 has 16 amino acids.

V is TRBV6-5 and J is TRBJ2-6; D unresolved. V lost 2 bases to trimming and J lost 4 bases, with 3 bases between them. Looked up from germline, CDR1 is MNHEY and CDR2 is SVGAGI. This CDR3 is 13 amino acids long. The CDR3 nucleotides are TGTGCCAGCAGTTACCGGGGGGCCAACGTCCTGACTTTC. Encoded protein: CASSYRGANVLTF.

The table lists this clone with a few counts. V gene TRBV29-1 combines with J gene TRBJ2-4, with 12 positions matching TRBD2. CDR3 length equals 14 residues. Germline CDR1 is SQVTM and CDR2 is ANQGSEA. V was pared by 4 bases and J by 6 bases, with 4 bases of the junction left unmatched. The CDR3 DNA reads TGCAGCGTTGTGGCTAGCGGGGGGGCAAACATTCAGTACTTC. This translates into CSVVASGGANIQYF.

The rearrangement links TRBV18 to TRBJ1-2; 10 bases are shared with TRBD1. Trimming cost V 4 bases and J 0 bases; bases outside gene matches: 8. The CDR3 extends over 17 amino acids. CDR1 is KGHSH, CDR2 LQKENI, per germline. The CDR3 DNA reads TGTGCCAGCTCACTCGGGACAGGGGTGAGAGCTAACTATGGCTACACCTTC. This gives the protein CASSLGTGVRANYGYTF.

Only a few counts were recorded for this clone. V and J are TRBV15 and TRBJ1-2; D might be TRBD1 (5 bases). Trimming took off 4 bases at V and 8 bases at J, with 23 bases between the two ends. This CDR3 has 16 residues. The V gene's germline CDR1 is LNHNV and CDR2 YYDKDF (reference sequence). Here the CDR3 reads CATSTLILGRRGGYTF. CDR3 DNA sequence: TGTGCCACCAGCACCCTAATCCTAGGGAGGCGGGGCGGCTACACCTTC.

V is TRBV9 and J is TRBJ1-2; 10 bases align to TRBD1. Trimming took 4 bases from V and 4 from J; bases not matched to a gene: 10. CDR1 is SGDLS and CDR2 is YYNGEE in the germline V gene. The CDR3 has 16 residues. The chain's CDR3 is CASSRQGARDIYGYTF. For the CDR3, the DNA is TGTGCCAGCAGCCGACAGGGGGCAAGGGATATCTATGGCTACACCTTC.